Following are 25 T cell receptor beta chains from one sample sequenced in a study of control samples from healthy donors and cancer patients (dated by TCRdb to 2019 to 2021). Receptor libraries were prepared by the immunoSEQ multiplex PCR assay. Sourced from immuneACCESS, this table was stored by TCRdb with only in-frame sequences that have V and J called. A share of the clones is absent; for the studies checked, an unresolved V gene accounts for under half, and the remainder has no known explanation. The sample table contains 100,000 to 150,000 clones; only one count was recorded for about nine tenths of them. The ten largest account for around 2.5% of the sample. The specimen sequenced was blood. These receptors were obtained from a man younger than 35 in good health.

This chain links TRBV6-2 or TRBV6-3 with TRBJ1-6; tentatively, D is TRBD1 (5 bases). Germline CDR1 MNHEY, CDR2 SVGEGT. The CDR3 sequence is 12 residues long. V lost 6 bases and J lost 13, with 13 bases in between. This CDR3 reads CASSPGHAPLHF. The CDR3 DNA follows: TGTGCCAGCAGCCCGGGGCATGCGCCCCTCCACTTT.

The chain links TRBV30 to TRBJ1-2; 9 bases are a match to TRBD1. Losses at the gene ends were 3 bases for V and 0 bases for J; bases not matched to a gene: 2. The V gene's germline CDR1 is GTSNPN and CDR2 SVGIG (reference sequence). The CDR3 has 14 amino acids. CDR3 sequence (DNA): TGTGCCTGGAGAGGGACAGGGACTAACTATGGCTACACCTTC. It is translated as CAWRGTGTNYGYTF.

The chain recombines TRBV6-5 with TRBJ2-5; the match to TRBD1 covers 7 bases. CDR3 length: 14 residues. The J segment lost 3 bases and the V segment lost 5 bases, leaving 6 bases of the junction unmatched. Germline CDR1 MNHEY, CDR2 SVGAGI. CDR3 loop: CASSPWDSKETQYF. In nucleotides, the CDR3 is TGTGCCAGCAGTCCATGGGACAGCAAAGAGACCCAGTACTTC.

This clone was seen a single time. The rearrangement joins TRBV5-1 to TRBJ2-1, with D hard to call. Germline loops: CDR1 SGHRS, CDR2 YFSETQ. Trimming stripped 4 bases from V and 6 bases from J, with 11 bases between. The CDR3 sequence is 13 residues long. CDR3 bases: TGCGCCAGCAGCCTAGAACCGGGCAATGAGCAGTTCTTC. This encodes CASSLEPGNEQFF.

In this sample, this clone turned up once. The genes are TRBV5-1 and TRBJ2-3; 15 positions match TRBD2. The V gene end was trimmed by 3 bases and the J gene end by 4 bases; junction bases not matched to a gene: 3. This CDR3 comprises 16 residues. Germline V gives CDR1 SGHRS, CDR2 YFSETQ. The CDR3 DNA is TGCGCCAGCAGCTGGACTAGCGGGGGGGCCGCAGATACGCAGTATTTT. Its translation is CASSWTSGGAADTQYF.

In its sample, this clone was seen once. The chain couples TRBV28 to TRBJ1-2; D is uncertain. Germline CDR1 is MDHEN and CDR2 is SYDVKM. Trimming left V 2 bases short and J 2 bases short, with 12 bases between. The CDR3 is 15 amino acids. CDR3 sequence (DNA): TGTGCCAGCAGTTTACGGGCATCTTACAACTATGGCTACACCTTC. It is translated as CASSLRASYNYGYTF.

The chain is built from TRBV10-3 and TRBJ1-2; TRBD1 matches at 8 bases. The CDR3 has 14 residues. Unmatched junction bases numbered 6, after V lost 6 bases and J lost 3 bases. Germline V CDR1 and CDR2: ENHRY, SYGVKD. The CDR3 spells CAISSIQGDYGYTF. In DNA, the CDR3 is TGTGCCATCAGCTCAATACAGGGGGACTATGGCTACACCTTC.

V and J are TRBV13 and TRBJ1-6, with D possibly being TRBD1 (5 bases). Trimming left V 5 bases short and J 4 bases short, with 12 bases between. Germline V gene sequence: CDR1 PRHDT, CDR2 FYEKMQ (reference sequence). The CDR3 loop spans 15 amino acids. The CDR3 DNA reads TGTGCCAGCAGCACTTCGGGACGGTATAATTCACCCCTCCACTTT. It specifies CASSTSGRYNSPLHF.

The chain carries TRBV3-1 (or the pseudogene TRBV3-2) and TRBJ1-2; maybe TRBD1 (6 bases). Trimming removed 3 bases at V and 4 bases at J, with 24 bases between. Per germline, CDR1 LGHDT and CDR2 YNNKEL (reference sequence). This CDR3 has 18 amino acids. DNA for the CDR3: TGTGCCAGCAGCCAGGCCCGACAGGAGGTCCGTTTTGGCTATGGCTACACCTTC. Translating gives CASSQARQEVRFGYGYTF.

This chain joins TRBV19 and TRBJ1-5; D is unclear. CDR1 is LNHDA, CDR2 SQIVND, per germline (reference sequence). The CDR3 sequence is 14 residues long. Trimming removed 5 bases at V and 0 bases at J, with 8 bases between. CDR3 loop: CASSEGNSNQPQHF. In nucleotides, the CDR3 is TGTGCCAGTAGTGAGGGTAATAGCAATCAGCCCCAGCATTTT.

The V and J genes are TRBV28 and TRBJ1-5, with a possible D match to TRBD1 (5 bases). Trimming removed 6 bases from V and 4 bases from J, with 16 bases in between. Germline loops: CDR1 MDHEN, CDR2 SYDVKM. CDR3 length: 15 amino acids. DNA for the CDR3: TGTGCCAGCAGCCCCATCAGGGCTCGGAATCAGCCCCAGCATTTT. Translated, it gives CASSPIRARNQPQHF. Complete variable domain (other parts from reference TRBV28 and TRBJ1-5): DVKVTQSSRYLVKRTGEKVFLECVQDMDHENMFWYRQDPGLGLRLIYFSYDVKMKEKGDIPEGYSVSREKKERFSLILESASTNQTSMYLCASSPIRARNQPQHFGDGTRLSIL.

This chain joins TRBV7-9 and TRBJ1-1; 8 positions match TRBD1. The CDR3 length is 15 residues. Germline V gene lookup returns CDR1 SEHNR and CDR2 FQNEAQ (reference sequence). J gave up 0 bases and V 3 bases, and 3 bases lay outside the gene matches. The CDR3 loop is CASSFGQGLNTEAFF. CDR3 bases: TGTGCCAGCAGCTTTGGACAGGGACTGAACACTGAAGCTTTCTTT.

The CDR3, as DNA: TGTGCCTGGAGTGTTTCCGGGACAGGGTACGAAAAACTGTTTTTT. Its protein product is CAWSVSGTGYEKLFF. The chain joins TRBV30 to TRBJ1-4; 9 bases line up with TRBD1. Trimming cost V 0 bases and J 8 bases; bases outside gene matches: 7. The CDR3 totals 15 residues. CDR1 and CDR2 (germline): GTSNPN, SVGIG (reference sequence).

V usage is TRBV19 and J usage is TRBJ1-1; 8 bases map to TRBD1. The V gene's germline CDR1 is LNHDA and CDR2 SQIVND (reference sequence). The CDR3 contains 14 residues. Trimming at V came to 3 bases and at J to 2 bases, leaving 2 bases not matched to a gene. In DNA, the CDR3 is TGTGCCAGTAGTATCGGACAGGGAAACACTGAAGCTTTCTTT. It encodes CASSIGQGNTEAFF.

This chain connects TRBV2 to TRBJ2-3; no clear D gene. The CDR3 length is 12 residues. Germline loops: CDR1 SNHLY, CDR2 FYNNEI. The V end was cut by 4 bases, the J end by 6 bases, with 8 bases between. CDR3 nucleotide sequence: TGTGCCAGCAGTGTGCAGTCGGATACGCAGTATTTT. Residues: CASSVQSDTQYF.

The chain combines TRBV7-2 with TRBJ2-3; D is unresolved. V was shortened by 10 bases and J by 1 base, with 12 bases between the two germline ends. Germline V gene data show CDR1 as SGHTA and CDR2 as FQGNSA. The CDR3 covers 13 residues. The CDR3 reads CATRTSGTDTQYF. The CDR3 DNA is TGTGCCACCCGTACGTCCGGCACAGATACGCAGTATTTT. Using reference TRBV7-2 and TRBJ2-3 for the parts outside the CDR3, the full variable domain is GAGVSQSPSNKVTEKGKDVELRCDPISGHTALYWYRQSLGQGLEFLIYFQGNSAPDKSGLPSDRFSAERTGGSVSTLTIQRTQQEDSAVYLCATRTSGTDTQYFGPGTRLTVL.

CDR3 protein: CASSEQQGARAEAFF. CDR3 DNA sequence: TGTGCCAGCAGCGAACAACAGGGGGCGAGGGCTGAAGCTTTCTTT. The chain has TRBV9 and TRBJ1-1; TRBD1 agrees at 9 bases. CDR1 is SGDLS, CDR2 YYNGEE, per germline. V lost 3 bases and J lost 6; bases outside the gene matches: 9. This CDR3 is built from 15 residues.

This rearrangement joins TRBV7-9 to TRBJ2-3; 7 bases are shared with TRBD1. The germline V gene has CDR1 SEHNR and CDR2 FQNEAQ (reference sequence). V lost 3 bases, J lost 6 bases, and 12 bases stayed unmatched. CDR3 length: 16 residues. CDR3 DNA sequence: TGTGCCAGCAGCTTGAGACAGGGCCAACGTTTGGATACGCAGTATTTT. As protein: CASSLRQGQRLDTQYF. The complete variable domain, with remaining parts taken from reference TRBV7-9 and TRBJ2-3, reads DTGVSQNPRHKITKRGQNVTFRCDPISEHNRLYWYRQTLGQGPEFLTYFQNEAQLEKSRLLSDRFSAERPKGSFSTLEIQRTEQGDSAMYLCASSLRQGQRLDTQYFGPGTRLTVL.

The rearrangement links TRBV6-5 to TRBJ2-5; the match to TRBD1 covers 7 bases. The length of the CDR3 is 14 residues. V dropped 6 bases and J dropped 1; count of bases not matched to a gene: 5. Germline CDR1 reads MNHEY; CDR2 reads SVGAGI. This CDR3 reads CASRGRDSQETQYF. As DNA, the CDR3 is TGTGCCAGCAGAGGCAGGGACAGCCAAGAGACCCAGTACTTC.

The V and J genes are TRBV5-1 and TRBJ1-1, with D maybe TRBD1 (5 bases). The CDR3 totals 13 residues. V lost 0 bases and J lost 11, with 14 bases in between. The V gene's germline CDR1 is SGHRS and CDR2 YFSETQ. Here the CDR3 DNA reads TGCGCCAGCAGCTTGGTCTGGGACGGATGGGCTTTCTTT. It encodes CASSLVWDGWAFF. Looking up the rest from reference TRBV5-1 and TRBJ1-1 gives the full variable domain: KAGVTQTPRYLIKTRGQQVTLSCSPISGHRSVSWYQQTPGQGLQFLFEYFSETQRNKGNFPGRFSGRQFSNSRSEMNVSTLELGDSALYLCASSLVWDGWAFFGQGTRLTVV.

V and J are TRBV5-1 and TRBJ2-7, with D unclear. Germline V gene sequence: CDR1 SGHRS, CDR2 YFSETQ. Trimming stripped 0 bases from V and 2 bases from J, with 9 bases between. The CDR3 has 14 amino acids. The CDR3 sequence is CASSLGAGAYEQYF. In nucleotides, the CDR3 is TGCGCCAGCAGCTTGGGGGCAGGCGCCTACGAGCAGTACTTC. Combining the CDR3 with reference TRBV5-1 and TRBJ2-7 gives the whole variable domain KAGVTQTPRYLIKTRGQQVTLSCSPISGHRSVSWYQQTPGQGLQFLFEYFSETQRNKGNFPGRFSGRQFSNSRSEMNVSTLELGDSALYLCASSLGAGAYEQYFGPGTRLTVT.

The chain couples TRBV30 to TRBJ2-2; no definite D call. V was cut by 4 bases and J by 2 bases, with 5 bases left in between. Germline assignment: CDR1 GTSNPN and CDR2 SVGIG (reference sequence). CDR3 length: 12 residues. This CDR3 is CAWTLNTGELFF. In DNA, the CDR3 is TGTGCCTGGACATTAAACACCGGGGAGCTGTTTTTT.

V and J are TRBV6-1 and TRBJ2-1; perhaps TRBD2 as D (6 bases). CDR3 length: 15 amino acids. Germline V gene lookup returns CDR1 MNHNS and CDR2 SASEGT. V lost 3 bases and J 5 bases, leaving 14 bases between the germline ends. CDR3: CASSETGRGDNEQFF. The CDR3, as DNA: TGTGCCAGCAGTGAGACGGGGCGGGGCGACAATGAGCAGTTCTTC.

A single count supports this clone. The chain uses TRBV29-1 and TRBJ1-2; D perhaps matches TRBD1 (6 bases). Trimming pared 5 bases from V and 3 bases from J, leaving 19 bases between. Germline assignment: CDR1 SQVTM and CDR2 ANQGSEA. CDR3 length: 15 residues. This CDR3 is CSVFGLQGPYYGYTF. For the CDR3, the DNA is TGCAGCGTTTTCGGGTTGCAGGGGCCGTACTATGGCTACACCTTC.

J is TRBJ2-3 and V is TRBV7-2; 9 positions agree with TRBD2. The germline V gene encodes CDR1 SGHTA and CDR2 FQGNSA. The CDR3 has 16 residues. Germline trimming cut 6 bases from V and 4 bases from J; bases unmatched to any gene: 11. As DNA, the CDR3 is TGTGCCAGCAGTTGGTCAAGCGGGAGGCTGGCAGATACGCAGTATTTT. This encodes CASSWSSGRLADTQYF.